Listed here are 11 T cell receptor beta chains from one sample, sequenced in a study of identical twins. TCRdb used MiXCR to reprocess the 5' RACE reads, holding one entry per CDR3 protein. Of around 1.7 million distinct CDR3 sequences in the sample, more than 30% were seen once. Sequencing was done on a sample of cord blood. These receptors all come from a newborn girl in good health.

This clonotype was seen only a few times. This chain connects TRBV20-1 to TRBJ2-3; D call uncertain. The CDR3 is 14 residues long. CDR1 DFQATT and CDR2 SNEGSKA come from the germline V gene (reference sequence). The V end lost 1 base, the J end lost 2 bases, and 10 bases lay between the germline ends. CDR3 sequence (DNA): TGCAGTGCTAGAGGCCTACCTCACACAGATACGCAGTATTTT. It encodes CSARGLPHTDTQYF.

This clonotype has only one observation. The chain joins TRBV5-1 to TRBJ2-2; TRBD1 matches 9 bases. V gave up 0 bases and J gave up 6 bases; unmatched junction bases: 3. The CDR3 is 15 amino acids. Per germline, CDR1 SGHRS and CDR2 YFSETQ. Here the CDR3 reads CASSLGQGVSGELFF. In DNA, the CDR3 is TGCGCCAGCAGCTTGGGACAGGGGGTTTCCGGGGAGCTGTTTTTT.

In DNA, the CDR3 is TGTGCCAGCAGCTTGTTGGGCCAGGCCTCTGGGGCCAACGTCCTGACTTTC. Amino acid sequence: CASSLLGQASGANVLTF. The chain uses TRBV5-6 and TRBJ2-6, with D uncertain. Trimming removed 1 base from V and 0 bases from J, with 11 bases in between. Looked up from germline, CDR1 is SGHDT and CDR2 is YYEEEE. The CDR3 length is 17 residues.

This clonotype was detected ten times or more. The DNA of the CDR3 is TGTGCCAGCAGTTTTCGGCGCTACGAGCAGTACTTC. Residues: CASSFRRYEQYF. The V call is TRBV12-3 or TRBV12-4, the J call TRBJ2-7; D remains ambiguous. The CDR3 totals 12 residues. V gave up 3 bases and J gave up 3 bases, with 6 bases separating them.

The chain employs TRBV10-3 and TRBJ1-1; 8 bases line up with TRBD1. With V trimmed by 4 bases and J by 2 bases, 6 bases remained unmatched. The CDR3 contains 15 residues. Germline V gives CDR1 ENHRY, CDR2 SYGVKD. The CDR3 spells CAISAFQGANTEAFF. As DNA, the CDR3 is TGTGCCATCAGTGCTTTCCAGGGGGCTAACACTGAAGCTTTCTTT.

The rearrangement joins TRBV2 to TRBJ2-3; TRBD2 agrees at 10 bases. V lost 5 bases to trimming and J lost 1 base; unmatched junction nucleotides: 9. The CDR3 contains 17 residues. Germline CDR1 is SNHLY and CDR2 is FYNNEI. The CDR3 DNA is TGTGCCAGCAGTTCGCCCCCCGGGACTAGCGGCACAGATACGCAGTATTTT. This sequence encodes CASSSPPGTSGTDTQYF.

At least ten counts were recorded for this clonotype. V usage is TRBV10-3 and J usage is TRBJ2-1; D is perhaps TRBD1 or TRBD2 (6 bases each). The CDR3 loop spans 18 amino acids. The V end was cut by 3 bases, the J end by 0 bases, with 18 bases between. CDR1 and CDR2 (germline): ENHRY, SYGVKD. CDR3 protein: CAISDHVGGESSYNEQFF. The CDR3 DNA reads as TGTGCCATCAGTGACCATGTGGGGGGCGAGAGCTCCTACAATGAGCAGTTCTTC.

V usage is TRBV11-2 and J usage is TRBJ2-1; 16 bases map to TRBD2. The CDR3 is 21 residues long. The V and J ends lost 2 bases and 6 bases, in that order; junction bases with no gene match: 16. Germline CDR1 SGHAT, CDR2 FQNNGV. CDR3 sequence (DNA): TGTGCCAGCAGCTTAATTACCCTTCGCCTCGGGACTAGCGGGGGGGCCAATGAGCAGTTCTTC. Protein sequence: CASSLITLRLGTSGGANEQFF.

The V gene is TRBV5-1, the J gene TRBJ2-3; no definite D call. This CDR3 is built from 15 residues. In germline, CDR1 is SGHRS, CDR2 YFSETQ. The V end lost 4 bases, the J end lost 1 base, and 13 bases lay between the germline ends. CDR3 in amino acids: CASSKYDRRTDTQYF. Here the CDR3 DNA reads TGCGCCAGCAGCAAATACGACCGACGCACAGATACGCAGTATTTT.

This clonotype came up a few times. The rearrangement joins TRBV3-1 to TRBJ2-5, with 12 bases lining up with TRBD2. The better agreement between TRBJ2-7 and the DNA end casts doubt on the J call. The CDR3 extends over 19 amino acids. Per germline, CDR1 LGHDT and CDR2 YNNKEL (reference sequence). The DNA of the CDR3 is TGTGCCAGCAGCCAAGGTGGGCTAGCGGGAGGGCCGGGCTCCTACGAGCAGTACTTC. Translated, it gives CASSQGGLAGGPGSYEQYF.

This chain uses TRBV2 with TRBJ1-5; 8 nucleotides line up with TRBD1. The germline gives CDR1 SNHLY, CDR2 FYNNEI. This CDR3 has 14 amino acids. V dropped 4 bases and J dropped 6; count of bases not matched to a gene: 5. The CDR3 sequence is CASSGRGRGQPQHF. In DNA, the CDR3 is TGTGCCAGCAGTGGCAGGGGGCGAGGTCAGCCCCAGCATTTT.